A selection of T cell receptor beta chains follows, all from one sample in a study of tumor T cells in aggressive B-cell lymphoma. Libraries were prepared by immunoSEQ multiplex PCR; TCRdb keeps only in-frame clonotypes and omits some of them. In the table there are about 850 clones, around 80% of which are singletons. Material for sequencing was tumor tissue. These TCRs come from an adult with diffuse large B cell lymphoma. Each CDR3 is given with its conserved first and last residue. A D gene is named only where the DNA matches it firmly. The size entry is marked missing in some rows and otherwise reads once, few, many or a size class.

j_call	clone_size	v_call	d_call	cdr3_nt	cdr3_aa
TRBJ2-3	NA	TRBV15	NA	TGTGCCACCAGCAGAGAAGGACTAACGGTGGATACGCAGTATTTT	CATSREGLTVDTQYF
TRBJ2-2	NA	TRBV5-1	NA	TGCGCCAGCAGCTTCGACATAATTGTCCCCGGGGAGCTGTTTTTT	CASSFDIIVPGELFF
TRBJ2-7	NA	TRBV28	TRBD2	TGTGCCAGCAGTTTACTGGGGGCGGGAGGCCTCTACGAGCAGTACTTC	CASSLLGAGGLYEQYF
TRBJ2-7	NA	TRBV6-6	NA	TGTGCCAGCAGTTACGAGGGAGAGCAGTACTTC	CASSYEGEQYF
TRBJ2-7	NA	TRBV15	NA	TGTGCCACCAGCAGAGACCGACAGGCGGGGGTCTCCTACGAGCAGTACTTC	CATSRDRQAGVSYEQYF
TRBJ2-7	few	TRBV9	NA	TGTGCCAGCAGCGATGGGCTTGAGCAGTACTTC	CASSDGLEQYF
TRBJ1-2	NA	TRBV5-6	NA	TGTGCCAGCAGCTTCGCAGGAAGAAGGAACTATGGCTACACCTTC	CASSFAGRRNYGYTF
TRBJ2-1	NA	TRBV9	NA	TGTGCCAGCAGCGTAGATGTTGGAGGTTTGGGCTCCTACAATGAGCAGTTCTTC	CASSVDVGGLGSYNEQFF
TRBJ1-2	NA	TRBV15	NA	TGTGCCACCAGCAGCGGTGGAGCTTTGCGCGGCTACACCTTC	CATSSGGALRGYTF
TRBJ2-3	NA	TRBV7-9	TRBD1	TGTGCCAGCAGCTTACGGACAGGGAGCACAGATACGCAGTATTTT	CASSLRTGSTDTQYF
TRBJ2-3	NA	TRBV2	TRBD2	TGTGCCAGCCCCGGAGGAGCGGGAGTCTCCACAGATACGCAGTATTTT	CASPGGAGVSTDTQYF
TRBJ1-5	NA	TRBV5-1	TRBD1	TGCGCCAGTAGCTTGGGACAGAGCAATCAGCCCCAGCATTTT	CASSLGQSNQPQHF
TRBJ2-3	NA	TRBV27	NA	TGTGCCAGCAGTTTCTTCGCGTTAACAGATACGCAGTATTTT	CASSFFALTDTQYF
TRBJ1-6	once	TRBV14	NA	TGTGCCAGCAGCCGGGAGGGGAGTAGGAATTCACCCCTCCATTTT	CASSREGSRNSPLHF
TRBJ2-1	NA	TRBV18	TRBD2	TGTGCCAGCTCACCTACCGAGACTAGCGGCTCCTACAATGAGCAGTTCTTC	CASSPTETSGSYNEQFF
TRBJ2-3	NA	TRBV6-1	TRBD2	TGTGCCAGCAGACTAGCGACTAACACAGATACGCAGTATTTT	CASRLATNTDTQYF
TRBJ2-1	NA	TRBV19	NA	TGTGCCAGTAGTATAGTAGGGGCCGATGAGCAGTTCTTC	CASSIVGADEQFF
TRBJ2-5	NA	TRBV2	NA	TGTGCCAGCAGTGGACGGGGGACGGAGACCCAGTACTTC	CASSGRGTETQYF
TRBJ2-2	NA	TRBV7-2	NA	TGTGCCAGCAGATACTTGTCCGGGGAGTTGTTTTTT	CASRYLSGELFF
TRBJ2-1	NA	TRBV9	NA	TGTGCCAGCAGCGTAGCGGGTACCTCCAATGAGCAGTTCTTC	CASSVAGTSNEQFF
TRBJ2-6	NA	TRBV6-5	NA	TGTGCCAGCAGTTACAGGAGATACTCTGAAGCCAACGTCCTGACTTTC	CASSYRRYSEANVLTF
TRBJ2-7	few	TRBV7-8	TRBD2	TGTGCCAGCACCCCCGGACTAGCGGCCTCCTACGAGCAGTACTTC	CASTPGLAASYEQYF
TRBJ1-2	NA	TRBV19	NA	TGTGCCAGTAGTATACAGGGGTACGGCTACACCTTC	CASSIQGYGYTF
TRBJ2-7	few	TRBV19	TRBD2	TGTGCCAGTAGTATAGTACTAGCGGGAGCCTACGAGCAGTACTTC	CASSIVLAGAYEQYF
TRBJ2-4	NA	TRBV19	TRBD2	TGTGCCAGTAGTATTTGGGCGGGGGAAGCCAAAAACATTCAGTACTTC	CASSIWAGEAKNIQYF
TRBJ2-1	NA	TRBV29-1	TRBD2	TGCAGCGTAATGCCGGGACTAGTTATTGTGAATGAGCAGTTCTTC	CSVMPGLVIVNEQFF
TRBJ2-7	NA	TRBV4-1	NA	TGCGCCAGCAGCCAAGAACGGGATTCCTCTTACGAGCAGTACTTC	CASSQERDSSYEQYF
TRBJ2-1	NA	TRBV29-1	TRBD2	TGCAGCGGAAGCGGGAGCTCCTACAATGAGCAGTTCTTC	CSGSGSSYNEQFF
TRBJ2-7	few	TRBV15	NA	TGTGCCACCAGCGTCCTACAGGGTTACGAGCAGTACTTC	CATSVLQGYEQYF
TRBJ2-3	NA	TRBV12-5	TRBD1	TGTGCTAGTGGTACCACAGGGGCTAATACGCAGTATTTT	CASGTTGANTQYF
TRBJ2-5	NA	TRBV11-2	NA	TGTGCCAGCAGCTTAGATCGGACGGGGCGGGGAGAGACCCAGTACTTC	CASSLDRTGRGETQYF
TRBJ2-5	NA	TRBV11-3	TRBD1	TGTGCCAGCAGCTCGGATTCGGACAGGGAAGAGACCCAGTACTTC	CASSSDSDREETQYF
TRBJ2-1	NA	TRBV2	NA	TGTGGGGCGGGGTCCTACAATGAGCAGTTCTTC	CGAGSYNEQFF
TRBJ2-7	once	TRBV18	TRBD2	TGTGCCAGCTCACCTCTCCCCCCTCGACTAGCGGGACTCGAGCAGTACTTC	CASSPLPPRLAGLEQYF
TRBJ2-3	NA	TRBV10-3	NA	TGTGCCATCAGTGAGTCGGAGTATAACACAGATACGCAGTATTTT	CAISESEYNTDTQYF
TRBJ2-7	NA	TRBV14	NA	TGTGCCAGCAGCAGTCAGGGTTACGAGCAGTACTTC	CASSSQGYEQYF
TRBJ2-1	NA	TRBV9	NA	TGTGCCAGCAGGGGGAGCAATGAGCAGTTCTTC	CASRGSNEQFF
TRBJ2-1	once	TRBV9	NA	TGTGCCAGCAGCGTAGCTGGCGGGCTTCACAATGAGCAGTTCTTC	CASSVAGGLHNEQFF
TRBJ1-1	once	TRBV5-1	NA	TGCGCCAGCAGCCCAGACAGCCACATGAACACTGAAGCTTTCTTT	CASSPDSHMNTEAFF
TRBJ2-3	once	TRBV2	TRBD2	TGTGCCAGTGACACTAGCGGGAGTTATACAGATACGCAGTATTTT	CASDTSGSYTDTQYF
TRBJ2-3	NA	TRBV9	TRBD2	TGTGCCAGCAGCTCAGAGGTCGGACTAGCCACAAATACGCAGTATTTT	CASSSEVGLATNTQYF
TRBJ1-2	NA	TRBV29-1	TRBD1	TGCAGCGTCGACAGGGACTATGGCTACACCTTC	CSVDRDYGYTF
TRBJ2-2	NA	TRBV27	TRBD1	TGTGCCAGCAGTTCTACCGGGACAGGAGGCGGGGAGCTGTTTTTT	CASSSTGTGGGELFF
TRBJ2-1	NA	TRBV13	TRBD2	TGTGCCAGCAGCTTAGTCGTTGCGGGAGTATTCTACAATGAGCAGTTCTTC	CASSLVVAGVFYNEQFF
TRBJ2-1	NA	TRBV9	NA	TGTGCCAGCAGCGTCCTTCTAGAACCCAATGAGCAGTTCTTC	CASSVLLEPNEQFF
TRBJ2-6	NA	TRBV19	NA	TGTGCCACCCAAGACGGAGGGATATCTGGGGCCAACGTCCTGACTTTC	CATQDGGISGANVLTF
TRBJ2-2	NA	TRBV19	NA	TGTGCCAGTAGCCTAAAAGGAACCAACAGGGTCCCGGGGGAGCTGTTTTTT	CASSLKGTNRVPGELFF
TRBJ1-1	few	TRBV25-1	NA	TGTGCCAGCAGTAAGCCACTTCGGGGGGGGAACACTGAAGCTTTCTTT	CASSKPLRGGNTEAFF
TRBJ2-7	NA	TRBV28	TRBD2	TGTGCCAGCAGTTTCGGGGGGTCCGAGCAGTACTTC	CASSFGGSEQYF
TRBJ2-7	NA	TRBV27	TRBD2	TGTGCCAGCAGAGGGCAGGATAGCGGGTACGAGCAGTACTTC	CASRGQDSGYEQYF
TRBJ2-7	few	TRBV28	NA	TGTGCCAGCAGTTTATTGGGGGGGCCTCTTTACGAGCAGTACTTC	CASSLLGGPLYEQYF
TRBJ2-1	NA	TRBV21-1	NA	TGTGCCAGCAGCAAAGATCGTGGGCGGGAGGAGAGGAATGAGCAGTTCTTC	CASSKDRGREERNEQFF
TRBJ2-1	NA	TRBV27	NA	TGTGCCAGCAGCCCGGACAGAGTTCGCAATGAGCAGTTCTTC	CASSPDRVRNEQFF
TRBJ2-5	NA	TRBV7-9	NA	TGTGCCAGCAGATCCGCGGGGACCCAGTACTTC	CASRSAGTQYF
TRBJ2-7	NA	TRBV18	NA	TGTGCCAGCTCACCGGGATTAGGGGGCTACGAGCAGTACTTC	CASSPGLGGYEQYF